Listed below are T cell receptor beta chains from one sample, sequenced in a study of T cells in Graves' hyperthyroidism and ophthalmopathy. TCRdb independently ran MiXCR on the multiplex PCR reads; one entry per CDR3 protein. In the table there are 300,000 to 450,000 distinct CDR3 sequences, just under 25% of which are singletons. Sequencing input: blood. The receptors were gathered from a man aged 50-60 years with Graves' hyperthyroidism. Both conserved end residues are part of each CDR3. A D gene is named only where the DNA matches it firmly. Expanded clones are given a class, and other clones once, few, many or no size at all.

d_gene: .; j_gene: TRBJ1-6; abundance: .; v_gene: TRBV10-1; CDR3aa: CASSYPVGMNSPLHF
d_gene: TRBD2; j_gene: TRBJ2-3; abundance: many; v_gene: TRBV2; CDR3aa: CASKSNVGLAGDKDTQYF
d_gene: TRBD2; j_gene: TRBJ2-1; abundance: few; v_gene: TRBV7-3; CDR3aa: CASSLTFTSGSYNEQFF
d_gene: TRBD1; j_gene: TRBJ2-7; abundance: .; v_gene: TRBV9; CDR3aa: CASSAPLTGKRYEQYF
d_gene: TRBD2; j_gene: TRBJ2-1; abundance: .; v_gene: TRBV29-1; CDR3aa: CSVARLAGDNEQFF
d_gene: .; j_gene: TRBJ2-6; abundance: .; v_gene: TRBV19; CDR3aa: CATTQGVSGANVLTF
d_gene: TRBD1; j_gene: TRBJ2-1; abundance: many; v_gene: TRBV3-1; CDR3aa: CASRETGQAEQFF
d_gene: .; j_gene: TRBJ1-2; abundance: few; v_gene: TRBV27; CDR3aa: CASSSKGQALVGYTF
d_gene: TRBD2; j_gene: TRBJ2-2; abundance: few; v_gene: TRBV29-1; CDR3aa: CSVVGGLADTGELFF
d_gene: .; j_gene: TRBJ2-5; abundance: .; v_gene: TRBV5-6; CDR3aa: CASSLEGRRETQYF
d_gene: TRBD1; j_gene: TRBJ2-3; abundance: .; v_gene: TRBV5-6; CDR3aa: CASSLKTGGRVDTQYF
d_gene: .; j_gene: TRBJ2-3; abundance: .; v_gene: TRBV20-1; CDR3aa: CSARAGGLFTDTQYF
d_gene: .; j_gene: TRBJ2-1; abundance: few; v_gene: TRBV18; CDR3aa: CASSPSWGNEQFF
d_gene: .; j_gene: TRBJ1-2; abundance: .; v_gene: TRBV2; CDR3aa: CASSPWTWGYTF
d_gene: TRBD2; j_gene: TRBJ2-1; abundance: few; v_gene: TRBV20-1; CDR3aa: CSATQLTTSGRGYNEQFF
d_gene: .; j_gene: TRBJ2-3; abundance: .; v_gene: TRBV6-1; CDR3aa: CASKPRGTSTDTQYF
d_gene: .; j_gene: TRBJ2-7; abundance: few; v_gene: TRBV6-1; CDR3aa: CASSDTSYEQYF
d_gene: .; j_gene: TRBJ2-1; abundance: .; v_gene: TRBV24-1; CDR3aa: CATSERGSAYNEQFF
d_gene: TRBD2; j_gene: TRBJ2-1; abundance: .; v_gene: TRBV14; CDR3aa: CASSQGGSIYNEQFF
d_gene: .; j_gene: TRBJ1-5; abundance: .; v_gene: TRBV9; CDR3aa: CASSATGDNQPQHF
d_gene: .; j_gene: TRBJ2-7; abundance: .; v_gene: TRBV6-1; CDR3aa: CASRATGNEQYF
d_gene: .; j_gene: TRBJ1-2; abundance: many; v_gene: TRBV11-2; CDR3aa: CASNPRGGSGANYGYTF
d_gene: .; j_gene: TRBJ1-2; abundance: .; v_gene: TRBV5-1; CDR3aa: CASSYSGTTLANYGYTF
d_gene: TRBD1; j_gene: TRBJ2-2; abundance: many; v_gene: TRBV11-2; CDR3aa: CASSQGDRSNTGELFF
d_gene: TRBD1; j_gene: TRBJ1-5; abundance: few; v_gene: TRBV19; CDR3aa: CASSIRAGTGRDGNQPQHF
d_gene: TRBD2; j_gene: TRBJ2-7; abundance: .; v_gene: TRBV7-9; CDR3aa: CASSSSGRAAEQYF
d_gene: .; j_gene: TRBJ2-1; abundance: .; v_gene: TRBV5-1; CDR3aa: CASMSGSYNEQFF
d_gene: .; j_gene: TRBJ1-1; abundance: .; v_gene: TRBV11-2; CDR3aa: CASSLGPGPFTEAFF
d_gene: .; j_gene: TRBJ2-7; abundance: many; v_gene: TRBV7-2; CDR3aa: CASSLGSGVAYEQYF
d_gene: .; j_gene: TRBJ2-1; abundance: .; v_gene: TRBV29-1; CDR3aa: CSVEQGGSSYNEQFF
d_gene: .; j_gene: TRBJ2-3; abundance: many; v_gene: TRBV7-2; CDR3aa: CASSSYTDTQYF
d_gene: .; j_gene: TRBJ1-2; abundance: many; v_gene: TRBV2; CDR3aa: CASSESGLDGYTF
d_gene: TRBD1; j_gene: TRBJ1-5; abundance: .; v_gene: TRBV24-1; CDR3aa: CATSDTTGTGDQPQHF